The clone carrying this TCR beta chain has at least ten counts. Its antigen is not identified. The data stem from a study of regulatory T cells in long-lasting Graves disease. Time point in this sample: newly diagnosed GD, antithyroid drugs for less than 3 months. PBMC RNA was the source of the TCR library. Germline CDR1 and CDR2: SGDLS and YYNGEE. The CDR3 has 15 amino acids. Trimming took 2 bases from V and 0 from J; bases not matched to a gene: 1. Overall study results and limits: It was in persistent disease that TRBV28, TRBJ1-2 and TRBJ2-5 were favored.

Researchers made TCR beta libraries by using iRepertoire HTBI primers and running Arm-PCR on CDR3 regions. TCRdb passed the multiplex PCR reads through MiXCR, listing each CDR3 protein once. The sample shows about 610,000 distinct CDR3 sequences, roughly a sixth of them seen only once. This sample was also put to use in a study of T cells in Graves' hyperthyroidism and ophthalmopathy. This second report adds: HTBI primers were the set used in a first-round RT-PCR of the TCR CDR3.

This receptor was obtained from a man aged 18 to 30 with Graves disease. The chain is built from TRBV9 and TRBJ2-1; 8 nucleotides agree with TRBD2. The specimen comprised peripheral blood mononuclear cells (PBMCs), sampled at new diagnosis, from a patient treated with antithyroid drugs. Here the CDR3 reads CASSVSGSSYNEQFF. The CDR3 DNA follows: TGTGCCAGCAGCGTGAGCGGGAGCTCCTACAATGAGCAGTTCTTC.